This TCR beta chain was identified in a study of blood T cell repertoires in COVID-19. About the study: The United States, Italy and Spain were the sources of the acute and convalescent COVID-19 samples. PBMCs, B-cell-depleted T cells, or T cells provided the cDNA or gDNA that made up the material.

V was shortened by 9 bases and J by 2 bases, with 10 bases between the two germline ends. Per germline, CDR1 MRHNA and CDR2 SNTAGT. The CDR3 runs 12 residues. This clone was recorded only once. How the authors handled the data: Amplification of reference gene primers was used by the study to estimate nucleated cell counts. The repertoire was sequenced with immunoSEQ multiplex PCR; TCRdb's copy has only in-frame clones and lacks some. The D gene and trimming were derived from the DNA, and the V and J assignments and clone size from that table. The sample consists of 100,000 to 150,000 clones, roughly four fifths of them appearing once.

V is TRBV6-4 and J is TRBJ1-2; D is undetermined. This receptor was identified in a woman aged 50 to 60 with acute or convalescent COVID-19. Sequencing was carried out using peripheral blood. DNA for the CDR3: TGTGCCAGAGACTACACGAACTATGGCTACACCTTC. This translates into CARDYTNYGYTF.